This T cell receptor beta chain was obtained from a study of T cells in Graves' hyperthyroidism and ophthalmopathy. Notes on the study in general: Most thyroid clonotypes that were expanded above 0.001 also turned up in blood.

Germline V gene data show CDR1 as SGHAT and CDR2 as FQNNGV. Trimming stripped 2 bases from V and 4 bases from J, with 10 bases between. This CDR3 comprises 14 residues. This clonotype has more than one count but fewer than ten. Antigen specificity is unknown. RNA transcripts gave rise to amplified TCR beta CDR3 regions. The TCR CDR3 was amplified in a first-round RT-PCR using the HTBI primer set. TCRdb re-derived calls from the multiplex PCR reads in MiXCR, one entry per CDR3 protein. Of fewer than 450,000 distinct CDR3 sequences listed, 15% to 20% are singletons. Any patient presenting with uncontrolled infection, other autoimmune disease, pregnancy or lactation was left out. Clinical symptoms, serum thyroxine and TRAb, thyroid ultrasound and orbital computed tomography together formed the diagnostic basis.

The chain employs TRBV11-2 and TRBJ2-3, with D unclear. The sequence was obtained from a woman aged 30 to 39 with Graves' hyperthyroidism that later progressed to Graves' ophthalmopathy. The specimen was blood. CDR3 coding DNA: TGTGCCAGCAGCTTACTCCGCCGCGCAGATACGCAGTATTTT. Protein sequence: CASSLLRRADTQYF.